This TCR beta chain originates from a study of T cells after yellow fever vaccination (dated by TCRdb to 2018 to 2020). Study-wide context: Libraries from fractions with low cell numbers were prepared with the SMART-Seq v4 Ultra Low Input RNA kit. To track T-cell clones before and after primary and booster YFV17D yellow fever vaccination, bulk TCR alpha and beta repertoires were sequenced longitudinally. The cohort comprised two healthy male donors, one aged 18 to 30 and one aged 30 to 40 years. Blood was collected at multiple timepoints before and after primary and secondary immunization, and bulk PBMC replicates and cell subsets were isolated. Beyond this particular receptor, the publication reports: After the booster, most clones that had expanded after primary vaccination were detected again (about 95% of CD4 and roughly 86% of CD8), suggesting broad maintenance of memory. A small share of clonotypes occurred in both CD4 and CD8 compartments, likely arising from convergent recombination. Computational filtering was required because FACS-sorted repertoires could contain abundant contaminating clonotypes from the bulk population. Because only a couple of donors were included in the study, the extent to which the findings can be generalized is limited. Compared with the primary T-cell response, the secondary T-cell response was weaker but faster, peaking on day 5 rather than day 15.

TCR cDNA was made using 5'RACE template switching, a step that added a universal primer site and unique molecular identifiers. Priming of cDNA synthesis was performed from both the TCR alpha and TCR beta constant segments. Two PCR steps were used to amplify libraries, with sample barcodes and sequencing adapters being added in the second step. Sequencing of the libraries was done on either Illumina HiSeq 2500 (2x100 bp) or NovaSeq (2x150 bp). For the original study's pipeline: MIGEC was used to demultiplex reads and collapse the reads into UMI consensus sequences, and MiXCR was used for V(D)J alignment. Using edgeR on replicate PBMC samples, clonotypes were called vaccine-responding if FDR was below 0.01 and the log2 fold change was above 5 up to day 15. Each bulk clonotype received a CD4 or CD8 identity based on whether the sequenced CD4 or CD8 repertoire contained that clonotype at higher abundance. TCRdb's own reprocessing of the public reads used fastp at Q25 and MiXCR and kept productive beta chains. Duplicate CDR3 protein sequences are folded into a single record with the most common DNA and genes. These V and J calls originate from TCRdb's pipeline instead of the authors' own analysis. Across this sample there are 300,000 to 400,000 distinct CDR3 sequences, with 8.7% seen only once. The ten largest account for around 17% of the sample.

This clonotype appeared a few times. It lacks a known antigen. No much larger clonotype is one base removed from it; base qualities were not supplied. Explained via the paper, the treatment or condition label denotes: live attenuated yellow fever vaccine strain. At each blood-draw timepoint, two biological replicates of bulk PBMCs were collected. PBMCs were isolated from peripheral blood using a standard Ficoll-Paque protocol. TriZol was used to extract RNA from bulk PBMCs, from CD4 and CD8 fractions, and from dextramer-positive and dextramer-negative fractions. This TCR was recovered from a man between 18 and 29 years old who received the YFV17D yellow fever vaccine. The specimen comprised PBMCs, sampled on the day of the first yellow fever vaccination.

The DNA sequence follows: TGTGCCAGCAGTGAGGACGGATTCTATGGCTACACCTTC. Translated, this gives CASSEDGFYGYTF. In this chain, TRBV6-1 is recombined with TRBJ1-2; the D gene assignment is ambiguous. Trimming at the junction amounts to 3 bases on V and 4 bases on J, and the germline ends lie 9 bases apart. From its cysteine to its phenylalanine, the CDR3 spans 13 amino acids. The entry retains the CDR3 DNA only, 39 bases that are in frame from base 1. Sequences MNHNS (CDR1) and SASEGT (CDR2) are obtained from the germline V gene.